The 28 T cell receptor beta chains listed next were all sequenced from one sample in a study of blood T cell repertoires in COVID-19. Measured with immunoSEQ multiplex PCR; TCRdb has only the in-frame clones, and not every one. The sample has approximately 41,000 clones; around 83% are singletons. Sequencing was carried out using peripheral blood. The receptors derive from a woman of 80 years or more with acute or convalescent COVID-19.

The chain uses TRBV19 and TRBJ1-2; no clear D gene. V was pared by 5 bases and J by 3 bases, with 10 bases between. Germline V gives CDR1 LNHDA, CDR2 SQIVND (reference sequence). CDR3 size: 13 residues. In DNA, the CDR3 is TGTGCCAGTAGTCAGGACTCAGACTATGGCTACACCTTC. It specifies CASSQDSDYGYTF.

The chain joins TRBV14 to TRBJ2-5, with a possible D match to TRBD2 (6 bases). Trimming took 2 bases from V and 1 from J, leaving 8 bases between them. Germline-derived CDR1 and CDR2 are SGHDN and FVKESK. This CDR3 comprises 14 residues. CDR3 region: CASSQLEGQETQYF. The CDR3 nucleotides are TGTGCCAGCAGCCAACTGGAGGGCCAAGAGACCCAGTACTTC.

The rearrangement links TRBV5-1 to TRBJ2-2, with unresolved D. Trimming stripped 4 bases from V and 0 bases from J, with 10 bases between. Germline V lookup: CDR1 SGHRS, CDR2 YFSETQ. The CDR3 loop spans 15 amino acids. CDR3 coding DNA: TGCGCCAGCAGCGTAGAATCGGCGAACACCGGGGAGCTGTTTTTT. The encoded protein is CASSVESANTGELFF.

This rearrangement joins TRBV3-1 (or the pseudogene TRBV3-2) to TRBJ1-1; D not certain. V shed 4 bases and J shed 0 bases, with 6 bases lying between them. This CDR3 has 13 residues. Germline CDR1 is LGHDT and CDR2 is YNNKEL (reference sequence). The CDR3 is CASSLPLNTEAFF. The CDR3 nucleotides are TGTGCCAGCAGCCTCCCGTTGAACACTGAAGCTTTCTTT.

DNA of the CDR3: TGTGCCAGCAGCCAGCACCCCGGGACTCTGACCGGGGAGCTGTTTTTT. This codes for CASSQHPGTLTGELFF. The chain is built from TRBV3-1 (or the pseudogene TRBV3-2) and TRBJ2-2; D possibly corresponds to TRBD2 (6 bases). This CDR3 has 16 residues. Germline-derived CDR1 and CDR2 are LGHDT and YNNKEL (reference sequence). The V and J ends lost 3 bases and 5 bases respectively, with 16 bases between them.

J is TRBJ1-6 and V is TRBV10-2, with D perhaps TRBD1 (5 bases). Germline V gene lookup returns CDR1 WSHSY and CDR2 SAAADI. V dropped 4 bases and J dropped 9 bases, with 13 bases sitting between them. The CDR3 extends over 14 amino acids. The CDR3 loop reads CASSVETDGSPLHF. Written as DNA, the CDR3 is TGCGCCAGCAGTGTTGAGACAGACGGTTCACCCCTCCACTTT.

V and J are TRBV9 and TRBJ2-3; D is unclear. Germline CDR1 reads SGDLS; CDR2 reads YYNGEE. The V gene lost 2 bases and the J gene lost 2 bases, with 9 bases spanning the gap. The CDR3 has 14 residues. The CDR3 DNA is TGTGCCAGCAGCGTCCGAGCGTTCACAGATACGCAGTATTTT. Translation gives CASSVRAFTDTQYF.

The chain joins TRBV7-2 to TRBJ1-4; 7 bases match TRBD1. V lost 1 base, J lost 8 bases, and 4 bases stayed unmatched. The CDR3 extends over 14 amino acids. Germline-derived CDR1 and CDR2 are SGHTA and FQGNSA. CDR3 amino acids: CASSLGQGGEKLFF. CDR3 nucleotides: TGTGCCAGCAGCTTAGGACAGGGAGGCGAAAAACTGTTTTTT.

CDR3 bases: TGTGCCAGCAGTTACGACGACAGGGGCACTGAAGCTTTCTTT. Protein product: CASSYDDRGTEAFF. This chain joins TRBV7-8 and TRBJ1-1; 8 nucleotides match TRBD1. With 6 bases clipped from V and 4 bases from J, the junction kept 7 bases outside the gene matches. Germline-derived CDR1 and CDR2 are SGHVS and FQNEAQ. The CDR3 totals 14 residues.

This clone was counted only a few times. The V and J genes are TRBV13 and TRBJ2-7, with TRBD1 matching over 7 bases. The trim removed 5 bases at V and 2 bases at J, leaving 6 bases unmatched. The CDR3 runs to 14 residues. The germline CDR1 and CDR2 sequences are PRHDT and FYEKMQ (reference sequence). CDR3 residues: CASSPRDRPYEQYF. For the CDR3, the DNA is TGTGCCAGCAGCCCCCGGGACAGACCCTACGAGCAGTACTTC.

The rearrangement joins TRBV7-6 to TRBJ2-5, with D unclear. The germline V gene has CDR1 SGHVS and CDR2 FNYEAQ. With 1 base removed from V and 2 bases from J, the gap between germline ends came to 8 bases. The CDR3 length is 14 residues. Here the CDR3 DNA reads TGTGCCAGCAGCTTAGGGCAGGCACAAGAGACCCAGTACTTC. Protein product: CASSLGQAQETQYF.

The table lists this clone with a few counts. This chain connects TRBV5-4 to TRBJ1-4, with 7 bases lining up with TRBD1. The V gene end was trimmed by 4 bases and the J gene end by 2 bases; junction bases not matched to a gene: 5. The CDR3 has 15 amino acids. The V gene's germline CDR1 is SGHNT and CDR2 YYREEE (reference sequence). Here the CDR3 DNA reads TGTGCCAGCAGCGGGGGGACAGCCACTAATGAAAAACTGTTTTTT. It codes for CASSGGTATNEKLFF. The full variable domain, in which reference TRBV5-4 and TRBJ1-4 provide the parts outside the CDR3, is ETGVTQSPTHLIKTRGQQVTLRCSSQSGHNTVSWYQQALGQGPQFIFQYYREEENGRGNFPPRFSGLQFPNYSSELNVNALELDDSALYLCASSGGTATNEKLFFGSGTQLSVL.

V is TRBV2 and J is TRBJ2-1; the match to TRBD2 covers 10 bases. Germline values: CDR1 SNHLY, CDR2 FYNNEI. V shed 2 bases, J shed 9 bases, and the junction held 4 bases outside the gene matches. The CDR3 runs 14 residues. The CDR3 coding sequence is TGTGCCAGCAGTGAACTAGCGGGGGTCGGTGAGCAGTTCTTC. Amino acids: CASSELAGVGEQFF.

A single count supports this clone. V gene TRBV19 combines with J gene TRBJ1-2, with no clear D. V lost 1 base and J lost 2, with 17 bases in between. The CDR3 is 17 residues long. Germline lookup yields CDR1 LNHDA and CDR2 SQIVND (reference sequence). The CDR3 reads CASSIAGRYGGNYGYTF. The CDR3 DNA is TGTGCCAGTAGTATAGCAGGCAGATACGGTGGGAACTATGGCTACACCTTC.

The chain couples TRBV5-4 to TRBJ1-5; the match to TRBD1 covers 9 bases. The V and J ends lost 4 bases and 7 bases, in that order; junction bases with no gene match: 3. Germline CDR1 is SGHNT and CDR2 is YYREEE (reference sequence). This CDR3 comprises 13 residues. CDR3 sequence (DNA): TGTGCCAGCAGCCTAGGGACAGGGCAGCCCCAGCATTTT. Translation: CASSLGTGQPQHF.

The chain recombines TRBV9 with TRBJ2-3, with D possibly TRBD2 on 5 matching bases. The CDR3 spans 13 residues. Trimming removed 6 bases from V and 6 bases from J, with 14 bases in between. Per germline, CDR1 SGDLS and CDR2 YYNGEE. Written as DNA, the CDR3 is TGTGCCAGCACGAGGGAGACGACGGATACGCAGTATTTT. This sequence encodes CASTRETTDTQYF.

There are a few counts of this clone. The DNA of the CDR3 is TGTGCCAGCAGTGAAATCGGACTAGCGGGGGGAGAGACCCAGTACTTC. This sequence encodes CASSEIGLAGGETQYF. The rearrangement joins TRBV6-1 to TRBJ2-5, with TRBD2 identical over 14 bases. In germline, CDR1 is MNHNS, CDR2 SASEGT. The CDR3 is 16 residues long. After removal of 2 bases from V and 4 bases from J, the junction contained 3 bases not matched to a gene.

About this clone itself: The sample has other DNA sequences that encode this CDR3 too. The V call is TRBV30, the J call TRBJ1-2, with 10 bases fitting TRBD1. From germline, CDR1 is GTSNPN and CDR2 SVGIG (reference sequence). This CDR3 contains 15 residues. V shed 3 bases, J shed 6 bases, and the junction held 10 bases outside the gene matches. CDR3 sequence reads: CAWSGLTGGFDGYTF. CDR3 DNA: TGTGCCTGGAGCGGGTTGACAGGGGGCTTTGATGGCTACACCTTC. Using reference TRBV30 and TRBJ1-2 for the parts outside the CDR3, the full variable domain is SQTIHQWPATLVQPVGSPLSLECTVEGTSNPNLYWYRQAAGRGLQLLFYSVGIGQISSEVPQNLSASRPQDRQFILSSKKLLLSDSGFYLCAWSGLTGGFDGYTFGSGTRLTVV.

V gene TRBV18 combines with J gene TRBJ1-3; D is ambiguous. The ends were cut back, 3 bases at V and 0 bases at J, with 6 bases in the middle. CDR3 length: 14 amino acids. CDR1 KGHSH and CDR2 LQKENI come from the germline V gene. CDR3 sequence: CASSPAVSGNTIYF. The CDR3 DNA follows: TGTGCCAGCTCACCGGCAGTCTCTGGAAACACCATATATTTT.

This clone was seen once. The chain uses TRBV5-1 and TRBJ1-2; possible D gene TRBD1, 6 bases. The CDR3 sequence is 14 residues long. V was trimmed by 0 bases and J by 0 bases, leaving 6 bases between them. Germline loops: CDR1 SGHRS, CDR2 YFSETQ. CDR3 region: CASSLGTANYGYTF. The CDR3 coding sequence is TGCGCCAGCAGCTTGGGGACAGCTAACTATGGCTACACCTTC.

The CDR3 coding sequence is TGTGCCAGCAGCCCCGTGGGGGGCTCCTACAATGAGCAGTTCTTC. This codes for CASSPVGGSYNEQFF. V usage is TRBV7-2 and J usage is TRBJ2-1; D might be TRBD2 (6 bases). The CDR3 length is 15 residues. CDR1 and CDR2 (germline): SGHTA, FQGNSA. Trimming removed 5 bases from V and 0 bases from J, with 11 bases in between.

The rearrangement joins TRBV30 to TRBJ2-3; TRBD1 aligns across 8 bases. The V and J ends lost 3 bases and 0 bases, in that order; junction bases with no gene match: 2. From germline, CDR1 is GTSNPN and CDR2 SVGIG (reference sequence). There are 14 residues in the CDR3. CDR3 nucleotide sequence: TGTGCCTGGAGACAGGGGGTTAGCACAGATACGCAGTATTTT. Its protein is CAWRQGVSTDTQYF.

J is TRBJ1-5 and V is TRBV19; D is ambiguous. Germline CDR1 and CDR2: LNHDA and SQIVND (reference sequence). V was cut by 1 base and J by 2 bases, with 12 bases left in between. CDR3 length: 16 amino acids. CDR3 amino acids: CASSIAREWGNQPQHF. The CDR3 bases are TGTGCCAGTAGTATAGCGCGGGAATGGGGCAATCAGCCCCAGCATTTT.

The chain combines TRBV29-1 with TRBJ2-7; a weak D match, TRBD1 (6 bases). This CDR3 is 13 amino acids long. The germline V and J ends were trimmed by 6 bases and 2 bases, with 14 bases remaining between them. In germline, CDR1 is SQVTM, CDR2 ANQGSEA. This CDR3 is CSVKTGETYEQYF. The CDR3 bases are TGCAGCGTCAAGACAGGAGAGACCTACGAGCAGTACTTC.

The rearrangement links TRBV19 to TRBJ1-4; D unresolved. Germline lookup yields CDR1 LNHDA and CDR2 SQIVND (reference sequence). Trimming shortened V by 9 bases and J by 8 bases, and 16 bases separated the two germline ends. The CDR3 contains 13 residues. The CDR3 region is CASRSLEEEKLFF. CDR3 sequence (DNA): TGTGCCAGCCGTAGCCTGGAAGAGGAAAAACTGTTTTTT. The variable domain in full, completed from reference TRBV19 and TRBJ1-4, reads DGGITQSPKYLFRKEGQNVTLSCEQNLNHDAMYWYRQDPGQGLRLIYYSQIVNDFQKGDIAEGYSVSREKKESFPLTVTSAQKNPTAFYLCASRSLEEEKLFFGSGTQLSVL.

The CDR3 DNA sequence: TGTGCCAGTAGTATGGGCGGGGGATCTTACAATGAGCAGTTCTTC. Translation: CASSMGGGSYNEQFF. The gene calls are TRBV19 and TRBJ2-1; 7 bases map to TRBD2. CDR3 length: 15 amino acids. Germline CDR1 reads LNHDA; CDR2 reads SQIVND (reference sequence). J was trimmed by 4 bases and V by 3 bases; bases with no gene match: 6.

The chain employs TRBV7-2 and TRBJ1-3; 7 bases agree with TRBD1. Per the germline V gene, CDR1 is SGHTA and CDR2 is FQGNSA. The V gene end was trimmed by 3 bases and the J gene end by 4 bases; junction bases not matched to a gene: 3. The CDR3 runs 14 residues. CDR3 sequence reads: CASSFQGVGNTIYF. The CDR3 coding sequence is TGTGCCAGCAGCTTCCAGGGGGTCGGAAACACCATATATTTT.

This chain uses TRBV9 with TRBJ2-1; 8 nucleotides line up with TRBD2. From germline, CDR1 is SGDLS and CDR2 YYNGEE. This CDR3 has 12 amino acids. Trimming at V came to 7 bases and at J to 12 bases, leaving 9 bases not matched to a gene. The CDR3 loop is CASRGPGGAQFF. CDR3 bases: TGTGCCAGCCGCGGGCCGGGGGGGGCGCAGTTCTTC. Drawing the rest from reference TRBV9 and TRBJ2-1, the complete variable domain is DSGVTQTPKHLITATGQRVTLRCSPRSGDLSVYWYQQSLDQGLQFLIQYYNGEERAKGNILERFSAQQFPDLHSELNLSSLELGDSALYFCASRGPGGAQFFGPGTRLTVL.